This TCR beta chain was retrieved from a study of T-cell memory formation after mild COVID-19. Study in general: Each donor largely had its own TCR clusters. Findings and caveats of the study: CD4/CD8 balance held among clones contracting day 15 to 85, and later expanders leaned CD4+. Of the contracting clones, CD4+ ones lay mainly in CM and EM, and CD8+ ones in EMRA. Whether day 37 second-wave clones are SARS-CoV-2-specific was not confirmed.

Notes on this clonotype: Antigen specificity is unknown.

Germline lookup yields CDR1 MNHNY and CDR2 SVGAGI (reference sequence). The CDR3 covers 19 residues. V lost 0 bases and J lost 1; bases outside the gene matches: 9. From the 5' RACE reads, TCRdb called clonotypes with MiXCR, one entry per CDR3 protein. This repertoire shows around 440,000 distinct CDR3 sequences, around a sixth found once; its top ten account for about 12%. The clonotype was recovered from an adult woman who had mild COVID-19 (a few samples of this study predate the infection). Cell type and time point are not known. Input material: PBMCs or a T cell subset sorted from them (not recorded which). This chain uses TRBV6-6 with TRBJ2-7; TRBD2 matches 13 bases. In DNA form, the CDR3 reads TGTGCCAGCAGTTACTCAGGAGGACTAGCGGGAGCTAGTTCCTACGAGCAGTACTTC. This translates into CASSYSGGLAGASSYEQYF.